This T cell receptor beta chain appears in the sequencing data of a study of blood T cell repertoires in COVID-19 (dated by TCRdb to 2018 to 2021). Broadly, across the study: Samples covering the acute and convalescent phases of COVID-19 were provided by collaborators in the United States, Italy and Spain. The dataset comprised deeply sampled blood TCRbeta repertoires from subjects exposed to, actively infected with, or recovered from COVID-19. Where available, HLA class I and class II types were obtained from metadata supplied by the sample provider rather than from assay-based typing. The material from the prospective study consisted of cDNA or gDNA derived from T cells, B-cell-depleted T cells, or PBMCs. The repertoires were released in a freely available public database meant as a resource for research on the immune response to SARS-CoV-2. The samples were drawn from two sources: the first 160 participants of the ongoing ImmuneRACE study, and approximately 1,300 subjects contributed by 6 global collaborators. Nearly every sample came with metadata listing a de-identified subject ID, COVID-19 status, age in years and sex.

The immunoSEQ Assay, a bias-controlled multiplex PCR, was used to amplify TCRbeta CDR3 regions from genomic DNA. Per the authors' processing: The number of nucleated cells in each sample was estimated from the amplification of reference gene primers within the assay. To quantify the absolute abundance of each unique TCRbeta CDR3 rearrangement, sequence reads were collapsed and filtered. For each sample, productive Simpson clonality was calculated by taking the square root of Simpson's diversity index across productive rearrangements. The immuneACCESS repertoire file appears here via TCRdb, limited to in-frame rearrangements. These files lack a portion of the clones; in checked studies, under half of the deficit traces to unresolved V genes, and the cause of the others is not known. The D gene and trimming were derived from the DNA, and the V and J assignments and clone size from that table. This sample is represented by about 260,000 clones; more than 75% of them were singletons. The ten largest make up roughly 4.9% of the sample.

One collaborating source in Seattle enrolled patients during active infection and followed them longitudinally through the course of disease. Whole blood was collected in K2EDTA tubes by collaborating institutions according to the institutions' own protocols. For TCRbeta analysis, collaborator samples were shipped as frozen whole blood, as isolated PBMCs, or as DNA extracted from either sample type. Summary of the overall study and its limitations: How much clinical and demographic metadata was included differed by source and by participant, and the metadata was provided uncurated.

The germline V gene provides CDR1 LGHNA and CDR2 YSLEER. Spanning cysteine to phenylalanine, the CDR3 consists of 14 amino acids. Solely the CDR3 DNA is kept, with 42 bases framed from the first base. V loses 0 bases, J loses 2 bases, and the germline ends lie 2 bases apart. The sample holds one count of this clone. What this receptor recognizes is not known. No base qualities exist here, and no much larger clone lies one base off it. Sequenced input: peripheral blood. The V and J segments used are TRBV4-3 and TRBJ2-6; too little of a D gene remains to name it. The TCR was taken from a woman in her fifties or sixties with COVID-19, enrolled during active disease. CDR3 reads: CASSQDTGANVLTF. The nucleotides read TGCGCCAGCAGCCAAGATACTGGGGCCAACGTCCTGACTTTC.